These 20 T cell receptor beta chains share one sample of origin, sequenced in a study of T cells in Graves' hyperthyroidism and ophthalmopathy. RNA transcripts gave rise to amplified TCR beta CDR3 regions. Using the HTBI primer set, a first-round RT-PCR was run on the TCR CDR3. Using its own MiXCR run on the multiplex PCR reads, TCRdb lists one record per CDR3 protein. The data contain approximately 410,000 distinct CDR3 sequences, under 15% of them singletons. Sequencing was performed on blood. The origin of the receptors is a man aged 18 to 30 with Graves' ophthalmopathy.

The CDR3 coding sequence is TGCGCCAGCAGTCTCCCTCTAGCGGGGGGGCCTGAGACCCAGTACTTC. This gives the protein CASSLPLAGGPETQYF. The chain is built from TRBV10-2 and TRBJ2-5, with TRBD2 matching over 12 bases. This CDR3 is 16 amino acids long. The V and J ends lost 5 bases and 5 bases, in that order; junction bases with no gene match: 9. The germline gives CDR1 WSHSY, CDR2 SAAADI.

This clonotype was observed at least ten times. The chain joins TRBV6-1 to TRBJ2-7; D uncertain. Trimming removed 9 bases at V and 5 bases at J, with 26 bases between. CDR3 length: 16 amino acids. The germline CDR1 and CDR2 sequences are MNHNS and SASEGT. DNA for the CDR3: TGTGCCAGTTTCTCAGGTACCGGGTTCCCTGCCCACGAGCAGTACTTC. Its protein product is CASFSGTGFPAHEQYF.

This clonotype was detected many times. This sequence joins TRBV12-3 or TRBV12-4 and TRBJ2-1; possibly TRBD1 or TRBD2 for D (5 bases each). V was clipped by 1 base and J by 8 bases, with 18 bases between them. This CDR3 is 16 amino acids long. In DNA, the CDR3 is TGTGCCAGCAGTTTAGGGGGCAGGGACCCGAGGGATGAGCAGTTCTTC. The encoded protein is CASSLGGRDPRDEQFF.

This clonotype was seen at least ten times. The CDR3: CASSFNRGDGYTF. The CDR3 DNA follows: TGTGCCAGCAGCTTTAATCGCGGGGACGGCTACACCTTC. This rearrangement joins TRBV7-2 to TRBJ1-2; possibly TRBD1 for D (5 bases). V was trimmed by 3 bases and J by 8 bases, leaving 13 bases between them. Germline V CDR1 and CDR2: SGHTA, FQGNSA. This CDR3 contains 13 residues.

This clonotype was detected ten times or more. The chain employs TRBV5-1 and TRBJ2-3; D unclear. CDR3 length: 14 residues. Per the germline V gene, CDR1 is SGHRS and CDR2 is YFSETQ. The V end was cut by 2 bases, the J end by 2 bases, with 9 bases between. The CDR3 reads CASSLSTYTDTQYF. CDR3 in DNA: TGCGCCAGCAGCTTATCTACTTACACAGATACGCAGTATTTT. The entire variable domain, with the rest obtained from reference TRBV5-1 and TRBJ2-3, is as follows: KAGVTQTPRYLIKTRGQQVTLSCSPISGHRSVSWYQQTPGQGLQFLFEYFSETQRNKGNFPGRFSGRQFSNSRSEMNVSTLELGDSALYLCASSLSTYTDTQYFGPGTRLTVL.

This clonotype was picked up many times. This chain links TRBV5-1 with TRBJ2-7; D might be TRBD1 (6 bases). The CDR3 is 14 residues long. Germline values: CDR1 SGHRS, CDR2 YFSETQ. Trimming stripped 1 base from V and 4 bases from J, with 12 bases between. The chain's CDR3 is CASSLTGNGYEQYF. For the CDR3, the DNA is TGCGCCAGCAGCTTGACAGGGAACGGGTACGAGCAGTACTTC. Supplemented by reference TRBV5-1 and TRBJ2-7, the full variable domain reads KAGVTQTPRYLIKTRGQQVTLSCSPISGHRSVSWYQQTPGQGLQFLFEYFSETQRNKGNFPGRFSGRQFSNSRSEMNVSTLELGDSALYLCASSLTGNGYEQYFGPGTRLTVT.

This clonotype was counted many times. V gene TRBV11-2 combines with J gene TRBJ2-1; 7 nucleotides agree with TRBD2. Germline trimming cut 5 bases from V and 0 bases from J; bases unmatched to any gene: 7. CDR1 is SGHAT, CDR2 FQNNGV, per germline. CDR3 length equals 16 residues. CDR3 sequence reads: CASSPRAGSSYNEQFF. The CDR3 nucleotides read TGTGCCAGCAGCCCCAGAGCGGGGAGCTCCTACAATGAGCAGTTCTTC. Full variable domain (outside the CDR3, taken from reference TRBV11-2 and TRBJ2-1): EAGVAQSPRYKIIEKRQSVAFWCNPISGHATLYWYQQILGQGPKLLIQFQNNGVVDDSQLPKDRFSAERLKGVDSTLKIQPAKLEDSAVYLCASSPRAGSSYNEQFFGPGTRLTVL.

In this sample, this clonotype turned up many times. The CDR3 here is CASSFEPGQGAKNIQYF. The CDR3 DNA follows: TGTGCCAGCAGTTTTGAACCGGGACAGGGGGCCAAAAACATTCAGTACTTC. The chain links TRBV12-3 or TRBV12-4 to TRBJ2-4; 10 bases fit TRBD1. This CDR3 contains 17 residues. V trimming: 3 bases; J trimming: 1 base; junction bases outside the gene matches: 6.

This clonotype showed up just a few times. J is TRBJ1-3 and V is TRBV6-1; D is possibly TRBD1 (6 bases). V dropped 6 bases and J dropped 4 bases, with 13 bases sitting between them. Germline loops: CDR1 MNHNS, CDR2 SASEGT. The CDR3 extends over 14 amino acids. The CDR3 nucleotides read TGTGCCAGCAGACCCCCGGGACACGGAAACACCATATATTTT. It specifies CASRPPGHGNTIYF.

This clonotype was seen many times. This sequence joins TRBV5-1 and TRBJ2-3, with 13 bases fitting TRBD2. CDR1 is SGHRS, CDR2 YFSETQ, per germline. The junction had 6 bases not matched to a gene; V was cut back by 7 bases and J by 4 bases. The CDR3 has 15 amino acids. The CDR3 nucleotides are TGCGCCAGCCATCCCGGGACTAGCGGGGCAGATACGCAGTATTTT. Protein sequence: CASHPGTSGADTQYF.

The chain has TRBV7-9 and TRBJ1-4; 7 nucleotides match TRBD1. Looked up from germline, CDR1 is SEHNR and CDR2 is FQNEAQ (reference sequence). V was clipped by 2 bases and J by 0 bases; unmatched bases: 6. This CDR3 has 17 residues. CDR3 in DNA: TGTGCCAGCAGCTTAAGCAGGGGGTTAGCAACTAATGAAAAACTGTTTTTT. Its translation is CASSLSRGLATNEKLFF.

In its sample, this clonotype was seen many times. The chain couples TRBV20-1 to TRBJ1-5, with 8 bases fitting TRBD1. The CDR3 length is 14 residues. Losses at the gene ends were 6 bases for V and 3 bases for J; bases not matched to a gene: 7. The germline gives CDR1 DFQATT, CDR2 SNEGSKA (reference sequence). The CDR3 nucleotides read TGCAGTGCGCAGGACAGGGACGTCAATCAGCCCCAGCATTTT. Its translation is CSAQDRDVNQPQHF.

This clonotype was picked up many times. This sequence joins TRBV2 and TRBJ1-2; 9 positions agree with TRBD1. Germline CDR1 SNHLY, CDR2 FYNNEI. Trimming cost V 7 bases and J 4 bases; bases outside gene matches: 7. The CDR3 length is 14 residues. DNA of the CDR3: TGTGCCAGCACGGGACAGGGTACCCGCTATGGCTACACCTTC. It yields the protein CASTGQGTRYGYTF.

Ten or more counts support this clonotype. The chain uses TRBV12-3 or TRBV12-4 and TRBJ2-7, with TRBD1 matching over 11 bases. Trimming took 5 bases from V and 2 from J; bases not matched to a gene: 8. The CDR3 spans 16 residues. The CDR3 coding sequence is TGTGCCAGCAGTCCTCTCTGGGGACAGGGGGCCTACGAGCAGTACTTC. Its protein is CASSPLWGQGAYEQYF.

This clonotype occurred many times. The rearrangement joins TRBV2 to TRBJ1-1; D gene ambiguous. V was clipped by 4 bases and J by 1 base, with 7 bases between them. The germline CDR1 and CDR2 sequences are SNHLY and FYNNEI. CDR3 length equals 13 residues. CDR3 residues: CASSVTENTEAFF. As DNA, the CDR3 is TGTGCCAGCAGTGTAACAGAGAACACTGAAGCTTTCTTT.

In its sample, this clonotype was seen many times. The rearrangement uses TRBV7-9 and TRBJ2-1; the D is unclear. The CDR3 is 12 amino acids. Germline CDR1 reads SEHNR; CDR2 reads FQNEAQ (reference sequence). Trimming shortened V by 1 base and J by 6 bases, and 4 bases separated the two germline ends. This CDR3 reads CASSLDLNEQFF. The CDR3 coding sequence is TGTGCCAGCAGCTTAGACCTCAATGAGCAGTTCTTC.

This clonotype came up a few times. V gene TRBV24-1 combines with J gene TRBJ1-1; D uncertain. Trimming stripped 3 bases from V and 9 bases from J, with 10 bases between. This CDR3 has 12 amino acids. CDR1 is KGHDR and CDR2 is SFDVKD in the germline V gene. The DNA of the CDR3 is TGTGCCACCAGTGATAAACGGAGCCAAGCTTTCTTT. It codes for CATSDKRSQAFF.

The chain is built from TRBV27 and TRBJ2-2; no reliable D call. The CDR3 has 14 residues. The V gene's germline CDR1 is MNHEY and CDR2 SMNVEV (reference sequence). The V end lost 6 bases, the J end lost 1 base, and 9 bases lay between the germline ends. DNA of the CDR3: TGTGCCAGCAGGATCTCCCGGAACACCGGGGAGCTGTTTTTT. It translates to CASRISRNTGELFF.

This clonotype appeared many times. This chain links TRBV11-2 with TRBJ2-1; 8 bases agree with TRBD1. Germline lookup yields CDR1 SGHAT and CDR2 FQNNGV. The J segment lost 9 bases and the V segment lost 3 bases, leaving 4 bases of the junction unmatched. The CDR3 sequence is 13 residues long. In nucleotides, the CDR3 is TGTGCCAGCAGCTTCCCAGGGGGCGGTGAGCAGTTCTTC. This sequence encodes CASSFPGGGEQFF.

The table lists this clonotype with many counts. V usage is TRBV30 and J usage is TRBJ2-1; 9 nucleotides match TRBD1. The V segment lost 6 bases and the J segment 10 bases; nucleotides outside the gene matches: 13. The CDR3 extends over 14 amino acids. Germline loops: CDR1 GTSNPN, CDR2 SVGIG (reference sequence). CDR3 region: CACKPGQGVWEQFF. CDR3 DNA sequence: TGTGCCTGTAAGCCGGGACAGGGCGTGTGGGAGCAGTTCTTC.